This T cell receptor beta chain derives from a study of blood T cell repertoires in COVID-19. As for the study in general: Some COVID-19 samples were acute and others convalescent; all came from the United States, Italy and Spain. T cells, B-cell-depleted T cells, or PBMCs supplied cDNA or gDNA.

The CDR3 runs to 16 residues. Deletions cut 0 bases from V and 2 bases from J, with 12 bases between. Germline loops: CDR1 LGHNA, CDR2 YSLEER. Original analysis: Estimation of nucleated cell counts was performed using reference gene primer amplification. Using immunoSEQ multiplex PCR, the repertoire was profiled, and TCRdb retains in-frame clones only, with some absent. V, J and clone size were drawn from that table, and D and trimming were deduced from the DNA. Of 30,000 to 35,000 clones listed, approximately 81% are singletons. The sequenced sample was peripheral blood. The chain uses TRBV4-3 and TRBJ2-3; D not resolved. This receptor was obtained from a human donor with acute or convalescent COVID-19. The donor label of this sample is uncertain. CDR3 protein: CASSQENTHPTDTQYF. The CDR3 nucleotides are TGCGCCAGCAGCCAAGAGAACACCCATCCCACAGATACGCAGTATTTT.